These 10 T cell receptor beta chains were all obtained from the same sample, sequenced in a study of T cells after yellow fever vaccination. MiXCR was run by TCRdb on the 5' RACE reads, yielding one entry per CDR3 protein. This table holds about 99,000 distinct CDR3 sequences, roughly 6% found once. Source: CD8+ T cells sorted from PBMCs, taken 10 days after the yellow fever booster vaccination. The source is a man between 18 and 29 years old who received the YFV17D yellow fever vaccine.

The J gene is TRBJ2-5, the V gene TRBV27, with 10 bases aligning to TRBD1. In germline, CDR1 is MNHEY, CDR2 SMNVEV (reference sequence). With 6 bases clipped from V and 1 base from J, the junction kept 8 bases outside the gene matches. The CDR3 contains 16 residues. The CDR3 DNA reads TGTGCCAGCAGCCTCCTCCGGACAGGGGGCCAAGAGACCCAGTACTTC. Protein product: CASSLLRTGGQETQYF.

The CDR3 protein is CASSLYLADKETQYF. The CDR3 DNA reads TGTGCCAGCAGCCTATACCTAGCGGATAAAGAGACCCAGTACTTC. The rearrangement links TRBV7-2 to TRBJ2-5, with 7 bases aligning to TRBD2. Germline lookup yields CDR1 SGHTA and CDR2 FQGNSA. CDR3 size: 15 residues. The J segment lost 3 bases and the V segment lost 5 bases, leaving 9 bases of the junction unmatched.

The chain carries TRBV9 and TRBJ2-5; TRBD1 is a possible D gene (6 bases). Germline V CDR1 and CDR2: SGDLS, YYNGEE. The CDR3 has 15 residues. The germline V and J ends were trimmed by 2 bases and 2 bases, with 13 bases remaining between them. CDR3 region: CASSVGAGAQETQYF. The CDR3 region has the DNA TGTGCCAGCAGCGTGGGGGCCGGGGCTCAAGAGACCCAGTACTTC.

The J gene is TRBJ1-4, the V gene TRBV27; 7 nucleotides line up with TRBD1. Germline loops: CDR1 MNHEY, CDR2 SMNVEV (reference sequence). Trimming cost V 4 bases and J 5 bases; bases outside gene matches: 4. The CDR3 is 14 amino acids. The CDR3 is CASSSGQINEKLFF. The CDR3 bases are TGTGCCAGCAGTTCGGGACAGATCAATGAAAAACTGTTTTTT.

This clonotype was counted only a few times. V and J are TRBV6-6 and TRBJ1-5; 10 nucleotides agree with TRBD1. CDR3 length: 15 residues. V dropped 6 bases and J dropped 4; count of bases not matched to a gene: 6. CDR1 and CDR2 from the germline V gene are MNHNY and SVGAGI (reference sequence). CDR3 nucleotide sequence: TGTGCCAGCAGCTACGGGGACAGGGGAAATCAGCCCCAGCATTTT. Its translation: CASSYGDRGNQPQHF.

This clonotype was observed a handful of times. CDR3 in amino acids: CASSYNPDRQIETQYF. DNA of the CDR3: TGTGCCAGCAGTTACAATCCGGACAGACAAATAGAGACCCAGTACTTC. The rearrangement uses TRBV6-5 and TRBJ2-5, with a possible D match to TRBD1 (6 bases). Trimming cost V 2 bases and J 4 bases, with 17 bases left between them. CDR1 MNHEY and CDR2 SVGAGI come from the germline V gene. This CDR3 is 16 amino acids long.

CDR3 sequence: CASSVDRGPSYEQYF. CDR3 DNA sequence: TGTGCCAGCAGTGTAGACAGGGGGCCTTCCTACGAGCAGTACTTC. The chain links TRBV7-6 to TRBJ2-7, with TRBD1 matching 10 bases. Germline V gives CDR1 SGHVS, CDR2 FNYEAQ. J gave up 1 base and V 6 bases, and 6 bases lay outside the gene matches. The CDR3 is made up of 15 amino acids.

This clonotype came up many times. The rearrangement joins TRBV18 to TRBJ2-5; no clear D gene. The V gene's germline CDR1 is KGHSH and CDR2 LQKENI. The CDR3 consists of 10 residues. The V and J ends lost 3 bases and 11 bases respectively, with 7 bases between them. CDR3 sequence: CASSPRGQYF. The CDR3 region has the DNA TGTGCCAGCTCACCCCGCGGACAGTACTTC.

CDR3 sequence (DNA): TGTGCTAGTGGTCATTGGGACAGCTCCTACGAGCAGTACTTC. Amino acid sequence: CASGHWDSSYEQYF. The chain carries TRBV12-5 and TRBJ2-7, with 7 bases lining up with TRBD1. Germline CDR1 is LGHNT and CDR2 is FRNRAP. The CDR3 extends over 14 amino acids. Trimming took 5 bases from V and 0 from J; bases not matched to a gene: 4.

The CDR3 reads CASSIVRPPTVNEQFF. CDR3 nucleotide sequence: TGTGCCAGTAGTATTGTTCGCCCCCCTACTGTCAATGAGCAGTTCTTC. V and J are TRBV19 and TRBJ2-1; D remains unclear. Per the germline V gene, CDR1 is LNHDA and CDR2 is SQIVND (reference sequence). V was shortened by 3 bases and J by 6 bases, with 18 bases between the two germline ends. The CDR3 runs to 16 residues.